This T cell receptor (beta chain) was profiled in a study of blood T cell repertoires in COVID-19. Across the whole study: Samples of COVID-19 (acute and convalescent) were obtained from the United States, Italy and Spain. Sample material is recorded as cDNA or gDNA derived from T cells, B-cell-depleted T cells, or PBMCs.

Libraries were prepared by immunoSEQ multiplex PCR; TCRdb keeps only in-frame clonotypes and omits some of them. The table has roughly 73,000 clones, about 88% seen once; the top ten hold 1.5%. V gave up 1 base and J gave up 5 bases, with 19 bases separating them. The CDR3 extends over 16 amino acids. Germline values: CDR1 SQVTM, CDR2 ANQGSEA. The sequence was collected from a man in his forties or fifties with acute or convalescent COVID-19. The V call is TRBV29-1, the J call TRBJ2-3; TRBD1 might be the D (6 bases). Sequenced sample: peripheral blood. The CDR3 sequence is CSVEVSFGWGRDTQYF. The CDR3 DNA reads TGCAGCGTTGAAGTCTCGTTTGGGTGGGGGCGAGATACGCAGTATTTT.